The clone carrying this T cell receptor (beta chain) was recorded a few times. Its antigen remains unknown. These data are taken from a study of T cell repertoires in cytomegalovirus infection. Overall study: HLA-C-restricted CMV epitopes, recently identified, and well-studied HLA-B-restricted ones were used by the study.

TCRdb independently ran MiXCR on the reads; one entry per CDR3 protein. The sample consists of about 310,000 distinct CDR3 sequences, more than 20% of them appearing once. CDR3 length: 13 residues. Per the germline V gene, CDR1 is MNHNY and CDR2 is SVGAGI (reference sequence). The V and J ends lost 4 bases and 3 bases respectively, with 9 bases between them. The J gene is TRBJ1-1, the V gene TRBV6-6; D remains unclear. Source: cultured PBMCs, taken from culture after CMV antigen stimulation. This clonotype originated in a human donor in good health (CMV status not recorded). Some clones in this sample may be carry-over from other donors' samples. In DNA form, the CDR3 reads TGTGCCAGCAGTTCTGCCTGGGACACTGAAGCTTTCTTT. The encoded protein is CASSSAWDTEAFF.